This T cell receptor beta chain was recorded in a study of CXCR3-negative and CXCR3-positive naive CD8 T cells (dated by TCRdb to about 2019). Background on the whole study: In total, 110 million to 150 million TRB reads were obtained, corresponding to roughly 1.5 +/- 0.3 million reads per library. Data from fewer than 12 donors, pooled across two independent experiments, went into the diversity and physicochemical repertoire analyses. Naive subsets from five or six donors and memory cells from 3 donors were included in the TRBV-TRBJ cluster analysis. The paper as a whole reports these results and caveats: Because surface CD5, which has been linked to self-reactivity in mice, was comparable between naive subsets, TCR interaction strength was also inferred from TRB CDR3 physicochemical properties. Both naive subsets had comparably high repertoire diversity, while memory CD8+ T cells had much lower repertoire diversity. TRBV-TRBJ usage was similar between naive CXCR3-negative and CXCR3-positive cells from the same donor, while memory cells showed distinct patterns. Compared with CXCR3-negative naive cells, CXCR3-positive naive cells had TRB CDR3s with higher hydrophobicity (lower Kidera factor 4), lower energy, and higher strength and volume indices. Freshly isolated PBMCs were used for most assays because CXCR3 expression went down partially after cryopreservation.

There are 13 amino acids in the CDR3, from cysteine to phenylalanine inclusive. No nucleotide data were recorded. From the germline V gene (reference sequence), CDR1 is LNHNV and CDR2 is YYDKDF. Each CD8+ T cell subset was flow-sorted in triplicate, with roughly 310,000 cells per subset placed directly into RLT lysis buffer. To keep memory contaminants out, a stringent definition of naive CD8+ T cells was applied: CD45RO-CCR7+CD27+CD95-. Standard density gradient centrifugation was used to isolate peripheral blood mononuclear cells from buffy coats. A FACSAria III was used to flow-sort naive CD8+ T cells into CXCR3-negative and CXCR3-positive populations. Total RNA was extracted from sorted cells using an RNeasy Mini Kit. On this clonotype: Its binding antigen is unknown.

The sequencer listed for this sample is NextSeq 550. The Human TCR Profiling Kit (MiLaboratory) was used to prepare UMI-labeled 5' RACE TRB cDNA libraries. The full amount of extracted RNA was used for cDNA synthesis, and the full amount of resulting cDNA was used for PCR amplification. Libraries were prepared in parallel with an identical number of PCR cycles. As for how the authors treated the data: About 49,000 +/- 11,000 unique UMI-labeled TRB cDNA molecules per library were extracted with MIGEC and MiXCR, with at least two reads per UMI required. Each library averaged around 40,000 +/- 10,000 functional in-frame TRB CDR3 nucleotide clonotypes without stop codons. After each sample was downsampled to 5000 UMI-labeled TRB molecules, VDJtools was used to calculate diversity metrics such as normalized Shannon-Wiener and Chao1. For the central five CDR3 residues, VDJtools calculated physicochemical properties weighted by clonotype size, namely interaction energy, strength, volume and Kidera factor 4. The reads underwent TCRdb reprocessing, giving one record for each CDR3 protein sequence and no DNA. The V and J calls, along with clone size, are taken from TCRdb and not from the paper's own processing. The sample has about 98,000 distinct CDR3 sequences on record. About 1% of the sample goes to the ten largest clones.

The sequence joins TRBV15 to TRBJ1-1. Specimen: naive CXCR3+ CD8+ T cells from blood. Sample cell subset or site, as interpreted from the label and publication: CD45RO-CCR7+CD27+CD95- naive CD8+ T cells expressing CXCR3 (TNR3+). The receptor comes from a human donor in good health. Some clones in this sample may be carry-over from other donors' samples. CDR3 reads: CATASVWNTEAFF.